This T cell receptor (beta chain) was sequenced for a study of T cell repertoires in cytomegalovirus infection. Germline V gene sequence: CDR1 MNHNY, CDR2 SVGAGI (reference sequence). The CDR3 totals 14 residues. Trimming stripped 6 bases from V and 2 bases from J, with 14 bases between. TCRdb redid the calling of the reads with MiXCR, one entry per CDR3 protein. The sample includes about 490,000 distinct CDR3 sequences, roughly 10% of them seen just once. This clonotype was seen a few times. Specimen: PBMCs. The J gene is TRBJ2-7, the V gene TRBV6-6, with D possibly TRBD1 on 5 matching bases. This clonotype was sampled from a human donor in good health (CMV status not recorded). Some clones in this sample may be carry-over from other donors' samples. The CDR3 bases are TGTGCCAGCAGGCCTCAGGGTGTCGCCTACGAGCAGTACTTC. Translated: CASRPQGVAYEQYF.